These 22 T cell receptor beta chains were sequenced from one sample in a study of CD4 T cells in relation to SARS-CoV-2 and coronaviruses. Method: immunoSEQ multiplex PCR; TCRdb's copy keeps in-frame clones and lacks some. The sample consists of under 20,000 clones, 75% to 85% of them appearing once. Unexposed donor CD4+ T cells date from about 2011-2019, before the COVID-19 pandemic. Isolation of CD4+ T cells took place after nine to ten days in culture. These receptors lack a known antigen. Source material: CD4+ T cells from PBMCs, cultured in vitro. Every receptor here comes from a human donor in good health.

This clone was seen a few times. The V and J genes are TRBV6-5 and TRBJ2-7; D not certain. Trimming stripped 2 bases from V and 5 bases from J, with 4 bases between. This CDR3 contains 11 residues. Looked up from germline, CDR1 is MNHEY and CDR2 is SVGAGI. CDR3 sequence reads: CASSYRNEQYF. Here the CDR3 DNA reads TGTGCCAGCAGTTACAGGAACGAGCAGTACTTC.

CDR3 sequence (DNA): TGTGCCAGCTCACCGGGACAGGTTGAGGGTGAAGCTTTCTTT. Translation: CASSPGQVEGEAFF. This chain links TRBV18 with TRBJ1-1, with TRBD1 matching over 8 bases. Germline lookup yields CDR1 KGHSH and CDR2 LQKENI. The CDR3 spans 14 residues. Trimming removed 3 bases from V and 7 bases from J; junction bases left unmatched: 7.

The chain joins TRBV18 to TRBJ2-7; D is possibly TRBD1 or TRBD2 (5 bases each). There are 13 residues in the CDR3. Germline CDR1 reads KGHSH; CDR2 reads LQKENI. The V gene lost 2 bases and the J gene lost 1 base, with 6 bases spanning the gap. CDR3 coding DNA: TGTGCCAGCTCACCAGGGGGATCCTACGAGCAGTACTTC. It translates to CASSPGGSYEQYF.

This clone has a single count. The chain employs TRBV5-1 and TRBJ1-1; no definite D call. Trimming took off 2 bases at V and 7 bases at J, with 9 bases between the two ends. Germline V lookup: CDR1 SGHRS, CDR2 YFSETQ. The CDR3 is 12 amino acids. The CDR3 bases are TGCGCCAGCAGCTTCGTCGCCGGTGAAGCTTTCTTT. Translated, it gives CASSFVAGEAFF.

The chain links TRBV6-4 to TRBJ2-1, with 10 bases matching TRBD2. Germline trimming cut 6 bases from V and 8 bases from J; bases unmatched to any gene: 13. Germline V gene data show CDR1 as MRHNA and CDR2 as SNTAGT. The length of the CDR3 is 16 residues. CDR3 region: CASSTNLAGAFDEQFF. DNA of the CDR3: TGTGCCAGCAGCACTAATCTAGCGGGAGCCTTCGATGAGCAGTTCTTC.

The chain recombines TRBV5-1 with TRBJ2-5, with TRBD2 identical over 14 bases. CDR3 length: 15 residues. Unmatched junction bases numbered 4, after V lost 4 bases and J lost 5 bases. Germline V gives CDR1 SGHRS, CDR2 YFSETQ. CDR3 residues: CASSPGLAGDETQYF. CDR3 in DNA: TGCGCCAGCAGCCCGGGACTAGCGGGAGATGAGACCCAGTACTTC.

The chain recombines TRBV5-5 with TRBJ2-1; D is unresolved. Trimming took off 4 bases at V and 5 bases at J, with 19 bases between the two ends. Germline CDR1 SGHKS, CDR2 YYEKEE (reference sequence). The CDR3 runs 16 residues. The CDR3 DNA follows: TGTGCCAGCAGCGTATACGGGCCCCGAACGGACAATGAGCAGTTCTTC. The encoded protein is CASSVYGPRTDNEQFF.

The V gene is TRBV7-8, the J gene TRBJ1-2, with D perhaps TRBD1 (5 bases). V lost 1 base and J lost 4, with 10 bases in between. This CDR3 has 14 amino acids. CDR1 is SGHVS, CDR2 FQNEAQ, per germline. CDR3 in amino acids: CASSLGPGPYGYTF. Here the CDR3 DNA reads TGTGCCAGCAGCTTAGGGCCAGGGCCCTATGGCTACACCTTC.

This clone was counted between two and nine times. The chain combines TRBV6-2 or TRBV6-3 with TRBJ2-1, with a possible D match to TRBD2 (5 bases). The CDR3 totals 14 residues. Trimming stripped 2 bases from V and 4 bases from J, with 9 bases between. Germline CDR1 reads MNHEY; CDR2 reads SVGEGT. The CDR3 region is CASSYNREYNEQFF. CDR3 in DNA: TGTGCCAGCAGTTACAACCGGGAATACAATGAGCAGTTCTTC.

V is TRBV5-4 and J is TRBJ1-1; 11 nucleotides match TRBD1. The CDR3 has 15 residues. Germline CDR1 and CDR2: SGHNT and YYREEE (reference sequence). After removal of 2 bases from V and 3 bases from J, the junction contained 3 bases not matched to a gene. The CDR3 here is CASSLPGQGDTEAFF. The CDR3 DNA reads TGTGCCAGCAGCTTACCGGGACAGGGGGACACTGAAGCTTTCTTT.

This chain links TRBV12-3 or TRBV12-4 with TRBJ2-5, with 9 bases lining up with TRBD1. CDR3 length equals 13 residues. V trimming: 5 bases; J trimming: 5 bases; junction bases outside the gene matches: 3. As DNA, the CDR3 is TGTGCCAGCAGTCCACAGGGGGCCGAGACCCAGTACTTC. The encoded protein is CASSPQGAETQYF.

This clone has a handful of counts. V and J are TRBV7-3 and TRBJ2-1, with D perhaps being TRBD1 or TRBD2 (6 bases each). V dropped 4 bases and J dropped 10 bases, with 17 bases sitting between them. This CDR3 has 14 residues. Germline V CDR1 and CDR2: SGHTA, FQGTGA. CDR3 sequence (DNA): TGTGCCAGCAGCTCGAGTCATGGGGGGCCGGAGCAGTTCTTC. Translating gives CASSSSHGGPEQFF.

The V and J genes are TRBV19 and TRBJ1-1; TRBD1 might be the D (5 bases). Trimming removed 8 bases at V and 6 bases at J, with 13 bases between. Germline V gives CDR1 LNHDA, CDR2 SQIVND (reference sequence). The CDR3 contains 12 residues. The CDR3 DNA sequence: TGTGCCAGTGCGGGGCGTCTGCCTGAAGCTTTCTTT. Its protein product is CASAGRLPEAFF.

In nucleotides, the CDR3 is TGTGCCAGCAGTTTATCGAGGGGACAGTATGGCTACACCTTC. The encoded protein is CASSLSRGQYGYTF. The rearrangement links TRBV27 to TRBJ1-2, with 7 bases lining up with TRBD1. The germline CDR1 and CDR2 sequences are MNHEY and SMNVEV (reference sequence). CDR3 length: 14 residues. The trim removed 0 bases at V and 5 bases at J, leaving 3 bases unmatched.

The gene calls are TRBV11-2 and TRBJ2-7; 9 bases are shared with TRBD2. Germline CDR1 is SGHAT and CDR2 is FQNNGV. The CDR3 length is 17 residues. With V trimmed by 0 bases and J by 3 bases, 9 bases remained unmatched. The CDR3 coding sequence is TGTGCCAGCAGCTTAGATGCCGCCTCGACTAGCGGCTACGAGCAGTACTTC. Protein product: CASSLDAASTSGYEQYF.

The rearrangement links TRBV6-5 to TRBJ2-3; maybe TRBD2 (6 bases). This CDR3 has 15 residues. V lost 6 bases and J lost 5, with 18 bases in between. The germline V gene has CDR1 MNHEY and CDR2 SVGAGI. The CDR3 DNA is TGTGCCAGCAGAGCTAGGGTGGAGGGACGAGATACGCAGTATTTT. Translated, it gives CASRARVEGRDTQYF.

The V and J genes are TRBV19 and TRBJ1-1; a possible D gene is TRBD1 (6 bases). Germline CDR1 LNHDA, CDR2 SQIVND (reference sequence). The CDR3 has 16 amino acids. V was clipped by 2 bases and J by 3 bases, with 16 bases between them. DNA of the CDR3: TGTGCCAGTAGTATAAGAACAGGGACTAGGGACACTGAAGCTTTCTTT. It codes for CASSIRTGTRDTEAFF.

This clone was observed a handful of times. The rearrangement joins TRBV19 to TRBJ2-7, with 9 bases that match TRBD2. The CDR3 has 16 amino acids. Germline CDR1 and CDR2: LNHDA and SQIVND (reference sequence). The trim removed 5 bases at V and 5 bases at J, leaving 13 bases unmatched. Here the CDR3 DNA reads TGTGCCAGTAGTTCCCGGGATAGCGGGAGTTCCCACGAGCAGTACTTC. Protein product: CASSSRDSGSSHEQYF.

The gene calls are TRBV2 and TRBJ1-2, with D unclear. CDR3 length equals 10 residues. V lost 1 base to trimming and J lost 8 bases, with 2 bases between them. Germline V gene lookup returns CDR1 SNHLY and CDR2 FYNNEI. CDR3 sequence reads: CASSEEGYTF. CDR3 sequence (DNA): TGTGCCAGCAGTGAAGAGGGCTACACCTTC. The entire variable domain, with the rest obtained from reference TRBV2 and TRBJ1-2, is as follows: EPEVTQTPSHQVTQMGQEVILRCVPISNHLYFYWYRQILGQKVEFLVSFYNNEISEKSEIFDDQFSVERPDGSNFTLKIRSTKLEDSAMYFCASSEEGYTFGSGTRLTVV.

The rearrangement links TRBV10-2 to TRBJ1-6, with 7 bases aligning to TRBD1. Germline CDR1 and CDR2: WSHSY and SAAADI. This CDR3 has 15 amino acids. Trimming at V came to 2 bases and at J to 6 bases, leaving 4 bases not matched to a gene. CDR3 residues: CASSERTGINSPLHF. For the CDR3, the DNA is TGCGCCAGCAGTGAGCGGACAGGCATTAATTCACCCCTCCACTTT.

The chain has TRBV5-1 and TRBJ1-3; D is possibly TRBD1 (6 bases). The CDR3 runs 16 residues. Trimming removed 2 bases at V and 4 bases at J, with 16 bases between. CDR1 is SGHRS, CDR2 YFSETQ, per germline. CDR3: CASSLQGVGTGNTIYF. The CDR3 region has the DNA TGCGCCAGCAGCTTACAGGGTGTCGGAACAGGAAACACCATATATTTT. Full variable domain (remainder filled in from reference TRBV5-1 and TRBJ1-3): KAGVTQTPRYLIKTRGQQVTLSCSPISGHRSVSWYQQTPGQGLQFLFEYFSETQRNKGNFPGRFSGRQFSNSRSEMNVSTLELGDSALYLCASSLQGVGTGNTIYFGEGSWLTVV.

The chain recombines TRBV5-1 with TRBJ2-2; 8 bases match TRBD1. The junction had 12 bases not matched to a gene; V was cut back by 10 bases and J by 4 bases. The length of the CDR3 is 15 residues. Germline lookup yields CDR1 SGHRS and CDR2 YFSETQ. The chain's CDR3 is CASNLGRGLTGELFF. The CDR3 DNA reads as TGCGCCTCCAACTTAGGCAGGGGGCTCACCGGGGAGCTGTTTTTT. The variable domain in full, completed from reference TRBV5-1 and TRBJ2-2, reads KAGVTQTPRYLIKTRGQQVTLSCSPISGHRSVSWYQQTPGQGLQFLFEYFSETQRNKGNFPGRFSGRQFSNSRSEMNVSTLELGDSALYLCASNLGRGLTGELFFGEGSRLTVL.